Listed below are T cell receptor beta chains from one sample, sequenced in a study of blood T cell repertoires in COVID-19. Generated by immunoSEQ multiplex PCR, the TCRdb table keeps only in-frame clones and is missing some. The table records about 190,000 clones, about 83% of them present only once. Sequencing was performed on peripheral blood. The receptors come from a woman in her sixties or seventies with active or convalescent COVID-19. Both conserved end residues are part of each CDR3. D genes are given only for firm matches. Only some rows state a clone size, as once, few, many or a class for expanded clones.

TRBV6-1	TRBJ2-1	TRBD2	16	NA	TGTGCCAGCAGTGAAGTTGTTAGCGGGAGTTACAATGAGCAGTTCTTC	CASSEVVSGSYNEQFF
TRBV4-1	TRBJ1-2	NA	14	NA	TGCGCCAGCAGCCAAGATCAGGGGCGTAGCGGCTACACCTTC	CASSQDQGRSGYTF
TRBV11-2	TRBJ1-4	NA	13	NA	TGTGCCAGCAGCTTGGGCAGGGGCGAAAAACTGTTTTTT	CASSLGRGEKLFF
TRBV5-5	TRBJ2-7	NA	12	NA	TGTGCCAGCAGCTTGCTTGGGGCCGAGCAGTACTTC	CASSLLGAEQYF
TRBV25-1	TRBJ2-4	TRBD2	15	once	TGTGCCAGCACCGGGGGGAGAATTCCGGAAAACATTCAGTACTTC	CASTGGRIPENIQYF
TRBV2	TRBJ2-1	TRBD2	15	NA	TGTGCCAGCAGGGTGGGGCTAGCGGGAGTGAATGAGCAGTTCTTC	CASRVGLAGVNEQFF
TRBV6-5	TRBJ2-7	NA	11	NA	TGTGCCAGCAGGGCAACCTACGAGCAGTACTTC	CASRATYEQYF
TRBV5-1	TRBJ2-1	TRBD2	18	once	TGCGCCAGCAGCTCGTTGGCCGGGACTAGCGGGACCTACAATGAGCAGTTCTTC	CASSSLAGTSGTYNEQFF
TRBV2	TRBJ1-2	NA	12	once	TGTGCCAGCAGTGAGGCGAGGTATGGCTACACCTTC	CASSEARYGYTF
TRBV9	TRBJ2-3	TRBD2	18	NA	TGTGCCAGCAGCCCCCGTGGTAGTAGCGGGGAAGGCACAGATACGCAGTATTTT	CASSPRGSSGEGTDTQYF
TRBV24-1	TRBJ2-1	NA	14	NA	TGTGCCACCAGTCGTCCAGGGGGGAACAATGAGCAGTTCTTC	CATSRPGGNNEQFF
TRBV19	TRBJ2-5	TRBD2	18	NA	TGTGCCAGTAGTATTTCACTGACTAGCGGGAGATCCAAAGAGACCCAGTACTTC	CASSISLTSGRSKETQYF
TRBV18	TRBJ2-1	TRBD1	16	NA	TGTGCCAGCTCACCACGCGGGACAGGGGAGAACAATGAGCAGTTCTTC	CASSPRGTGENNEQFF
TRBV5-4	TRBJ2-1	TRBD2	15	many	TGTGCCAGCAGCCGCGGGACTAGCTGGGGGAATGAGCAGTTCTTC	CASSRGTSWGNEQFF
TRBV2	TRBJ2-1	TRBD2	14	NA	TGTGCCAGCACGCGGGAGGCCCACGGTGGTGAGCAGTTCTTC	CASTREAHGGEQFF
TRBV7-9	TRBJ2-3	NA	15	NA	TGTGCCAGCAGCCCATCCGACATCCTTACAGATACGCAGTATTTT	CASSPSDILTDTQYF
TRBV11-2	TRBJ2-1	NA	16	NA	TGTGCCAGCAGCTTAAGGATCCAGGGCTCCTACAATGAGCAGTTCTTC	CASSLRIQGSYNEQFF
TRBV27	TRBJ2-5	TRBD2	17	NA	TGTGCCAGCAGTTCCGGACTAGCGGGAGGACGGAGAGAGACCCAGTACTTC	CASSSGLAGGRRETQYF
TRBV13	TRBJ1-1	NA	16	NA	TGTGCCAGCAGCCCCCCCTGGGGGGAATTGAACACTGAAGCTTTCTTT	CASSPPWGELNTEAFF
TRBV28	TRBJ1-1	NA	14	NA	TGTGCCAGCAGTTTAACCAGGGGTGGCACTGAAGCTTTCTTT	CASSLTRGGTEAFF
TRBV3-1/TRBV3-2	TRBJ2-5	NA	13	NA	TGTGCCAGCAGCCAAGAGGGAGCGGCGGGCCAGTACTTC	CASSQEGAAGQYF
TRBV2	TRBJ2-7	NA	12	NA	TGTGCCAGCAGCCCACTCCTGTACGAGCAGTACTTC	CASSPLLYEQYF
TRBV28	TRBJ1-1	NA	16	NA	TGTGCCAGCAGTTCGGCGGGGGTGAGAATTTGGACTGAAGCTTTCTTT	CASSSAGVRIWTEAFF
TRBV4-1	TRBJ1-5	TRBD1	15	NA	TGCGCCAGCAGCCCGAACGCGCAGGGGGTTCAGCCCCAGCATTTT	CASSPNAQGVQPQHF
TRBV11-3	TRBJ1-1	TRBD1	13	NA	TGTGCCAGCAGCGACAGGGGAGGCACTGAAGCTTTCTTT	CASSDRGGTEAFF
TRBV27	TRBJ2-1	NA	16	few	TGTGCCAGCAGTCAAAGTCCAGGGTGGACCTACAATGAGCAGTTCTTC	CASSQSPGWTYNEQFF
TRBV19	TRBJ2-2	NA	16	NA	TGTGCCAGTAGTATACTATCCGGGTGGAACACCGGGGAGCTGTTTTTT	CASSILSGWNTGELFF
TRBV15	TRBJ2-2	NA	18	NA	TGTGCCACCAGCAGAGAATGGGGAGGAACCGCGAACACCGGGGAGCTGTTTTTT	CATSREWGGTANTGELFF
TRBV18	TRBJ2-1	TRBD1	15	NA	TGTGCCAGCTCACCGCTGGGACAGGGCAGGAATGAGCAGTTCTTC	CASSPLGQGRNEQFF
TRBV5-1	TRBJ2-5	TRBD1	16	NA	TGCGCCAGCAGCTTGGGGACAGGGCACCGGCAAGAGACCCAGTACTTC	CASSLGTGHRQETQYF
TRBV11-2	TRBJ2-3	NA	16	NA	TGTGCCAGCAGCCCCGCGTCTAGGAGGACCACAGATACGCAGTATTTT	CASSPASRRTTDTQYF
TRBV9	TRBJ2-1	NA	14	NA	TGTGCCAGCAGCGTAGAGTCTAGCCGCGATGAGCAGTTCTTC	CASSVESSRDEQFF
TRBV28	TRBJ2-7	TRBD1	13	NA	TGTGCCAGCTGGACAGGGGGCCGGGGGGAGCAGTACTTC	CASWTGGRGEQYF
TRBV27	TRBJ1-4	NA	14	few	TGTGCCAGCAGTTTATCGTGGGGCGGTGAAAAACTGTTTTTT	CASSLSWGGEKLFF